This TCR beta chain was recovered during a study of CD8 T cells in Susac syndrome. Random hexamers were used to reverse transcribe about 0.5 to 1 ug of RNA. TCRdb analysed the immunoSEQ multiplex PCR reads with MiXCR anew, one entry per CDR3 protein. Of 200,000 to 300,000 distinct CDR3 sequences in the sample, approximately 95% were seen once. CDR3 length equals 15 residues. V was pared by 2 bases and J by 2 bases, with 14 bases between. CDR1 is DFQATT and CDR2 is SNEGSKA in the germline V gene (reference sequence). The rearrangement uses TRBV20-1 and TRBJ2-3, with D possibly called TRBD1 or TRBD2 (5 bases each). The clonotype originates from a human donor with Susac syndrome. Sample: CD4+ T cells from PBMCs. CDR3 in DNA: TGCAGTGCTAGAAACCCGGGGCCCCTCACAGATACGCAGTATTTT. This sequence encodes CSARNPGPLTDTQYF.